The 4 T cell receptor beta chains listed next were all sequenced from one sample in a study of T cell responses to AZD1222 COVID-19 vaccine. Sequencing used immunoSEQ multiplex PCR; TCRdb keeps in-frame clones, though not all of them. The repertoire has about 150,000 clones, about 85% of them found once; the top ten carry approximately 6.6%. Specimen: peripheral blood, collected after recovery from COVID-19. The origin of the receptors is an adult who had recovered from COVID-19.

The chain employs TRBV2 and TRBJ2-7; D is perhaps TRBD1 (5 bases). In germline, CDR1 is SNHLY, CDR2 FYNNEI. This CDR3 spans 13 amino acids. V lost 6 bases and J lost 4, with 13 bases in between. The CDR3 loop reads CASSAARAYEQYF. Written as DNA, the CDR3 is TGTGCCAGCAGCGCCGCCAGGGCGTACGAGCAGTACTTC.

V and J are TRBV21-1 and TRBJ1-2. TRBV21-1 constitutes a pseudogene. The CDR3 loop spans 14 amino acids. The CDR3 bases are TGTGCCAGCAGCCGCCGGACGCGGGCCTTTGGCTACACCTTC. Its translation is CASSRRTRAFGYTF.

This chain links TRBV4-2 with TRBJ2-7; possibly TRBD1 or TRBD2 for D (5 bases each). Trimming pared 0 bases from V and 2 bases from J, leaving 11 bases between. Germline V gene sequence: CDR1 LGHNA, CDR2 YNFKEQ. The CDR3 totals 15 residues. The CDR3 here is CASSQDRGVPYEQYF. In DNA, the CDR3 is TGTGCCAGCAGCCAAGATAGAGGGGTCCCCTACGAGCAGTACTTC.

J is TRBJ2-7 and V is TRBV7-2; 9 nucleotides agree with TRBD2. The V segment lost 1 base and the J segment 2 bases; nucleotides outside the gene matches: 3. Germline V gene lookup returns CDR1 SGHTA and CDR2 FQGNSA. This CDR3 comprises 15 residues. CDR3 in amino acids: CASSLVAGETYEQYF. The CDR3 nucleotides read TGTGCCAGCAGCTTAGTAGCGGGGGAAACCTACGAGCAGTACTTC.